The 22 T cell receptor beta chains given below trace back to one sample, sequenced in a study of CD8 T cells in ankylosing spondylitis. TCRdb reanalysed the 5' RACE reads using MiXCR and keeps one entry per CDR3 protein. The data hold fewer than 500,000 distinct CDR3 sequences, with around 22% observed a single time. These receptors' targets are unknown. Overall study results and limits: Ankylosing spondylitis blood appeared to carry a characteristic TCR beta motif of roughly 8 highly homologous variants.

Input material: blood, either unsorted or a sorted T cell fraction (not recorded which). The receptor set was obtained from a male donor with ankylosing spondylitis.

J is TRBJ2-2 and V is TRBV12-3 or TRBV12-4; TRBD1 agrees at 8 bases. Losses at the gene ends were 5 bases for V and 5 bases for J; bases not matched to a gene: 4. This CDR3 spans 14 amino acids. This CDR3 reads CASSQTGVTGELFF. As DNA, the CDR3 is TGTGCCAGCAGTCAGACAGGGGTGACCGGGGAGCTGTTTTTT.

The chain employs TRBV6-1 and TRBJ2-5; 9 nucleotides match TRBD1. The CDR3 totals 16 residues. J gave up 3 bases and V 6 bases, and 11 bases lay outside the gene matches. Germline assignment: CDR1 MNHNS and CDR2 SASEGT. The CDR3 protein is CASSTGTGPREETQYF. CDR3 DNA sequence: TGTGCCAGCAGCACAGGGACAGGGCCAAGGGAAGAGACCCAGTACTTC.

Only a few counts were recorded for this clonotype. The DNA for the CDR3 is TGTGCCAGCAGCTGGATGGGGGAGGGCCTCTATGAGCAGTTCTTC. It translates to CASSWMGEGLYEQFF. V usage is TRBV5-6 and J usage is TRBJ2-1, with 7 bases that match TRBD2. The germline V gene has CDR1 SGHDT and CDR2 YYEEEE. Losses at the gene ends were 3 bases for V and 8 bases for J; bases not matched to a gene: 11. The CDR3 loop spans 15 amino acids.

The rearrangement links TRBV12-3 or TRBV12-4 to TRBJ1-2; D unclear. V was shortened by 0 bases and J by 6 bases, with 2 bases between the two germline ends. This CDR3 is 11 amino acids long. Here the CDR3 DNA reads TGTGCCAGCAGTTTAGCAGATGGCTACACCTTC. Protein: CASSLADGYTF.

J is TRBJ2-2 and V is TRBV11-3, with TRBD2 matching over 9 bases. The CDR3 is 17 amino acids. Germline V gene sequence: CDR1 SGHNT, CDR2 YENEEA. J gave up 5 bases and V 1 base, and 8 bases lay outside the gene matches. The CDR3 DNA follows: TGTGCCAGCAGCTTAGTTAGCGGGAGATCCGGTACCGGGGAGCTGTTTTTT. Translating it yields CASSLVSGRSGTGELFF.

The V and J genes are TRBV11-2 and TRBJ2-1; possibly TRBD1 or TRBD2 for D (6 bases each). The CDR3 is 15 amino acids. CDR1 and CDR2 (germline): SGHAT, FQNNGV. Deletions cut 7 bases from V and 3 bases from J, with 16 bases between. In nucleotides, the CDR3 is TGTGCCAGCAACCACAGGGAGGTACACTACAATGAGCAGTTCTTC. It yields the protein CASNHREVHYNEQFF. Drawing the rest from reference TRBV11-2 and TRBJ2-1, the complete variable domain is EAGVAQSPRYKIIEKRQSVAFWCNPISGHATLYWYQQILGQGPKLLIQFQNNGVVDDSQLPKDRFSAERLKGVDSTLKIQPAKLEDSAVYLCASNHREVHYNEQFFGPGTRLTVL.

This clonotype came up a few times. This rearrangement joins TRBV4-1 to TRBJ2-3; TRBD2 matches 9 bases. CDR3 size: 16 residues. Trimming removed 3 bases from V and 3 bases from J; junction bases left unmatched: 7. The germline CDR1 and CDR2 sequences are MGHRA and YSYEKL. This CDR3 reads CASSQGIAGATDTQYF. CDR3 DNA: TGCGCCAGCAGCCAGGGGATAGCGGGAGCAACAGATACGCAGTATTTT.

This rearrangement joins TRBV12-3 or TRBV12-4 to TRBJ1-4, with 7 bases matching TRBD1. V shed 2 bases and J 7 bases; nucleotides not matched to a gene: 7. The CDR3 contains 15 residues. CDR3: CASSLRGGGGEKLFF. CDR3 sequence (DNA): TGTGCCAGCAGTTTAAGAGGGGGCGGGGGTGAAAAACTGTTTTTT.

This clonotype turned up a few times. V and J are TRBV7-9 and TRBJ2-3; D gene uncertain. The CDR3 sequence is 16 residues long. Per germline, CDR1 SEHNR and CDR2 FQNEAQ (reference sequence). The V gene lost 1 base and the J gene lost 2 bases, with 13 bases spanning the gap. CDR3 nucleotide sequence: TGTGCCAGCAGCTTAGGTGCTAACCACAACACAGATACGCAGTATTTT. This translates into CASSLGANHNTDTQYF.

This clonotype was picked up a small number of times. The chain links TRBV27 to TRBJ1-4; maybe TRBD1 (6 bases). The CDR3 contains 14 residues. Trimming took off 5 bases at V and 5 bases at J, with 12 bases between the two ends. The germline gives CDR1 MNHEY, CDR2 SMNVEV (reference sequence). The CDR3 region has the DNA TGTGCCAGCAGTCACGGGGGGCGGAATGAAAAACTGTTTTTT. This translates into CASSHGGRNEKLFF. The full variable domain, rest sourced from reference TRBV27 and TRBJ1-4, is EAQVTQNPRYLITVTGKKLTVTCSQNMNHEYMSWYRQDPGLGLRQIYYSMNVEVTDKGDVPEGYKVSRKEKRNFPLILESPSPNQTSLYFCASSHGGRNEKLFFGSGTQLSVL.

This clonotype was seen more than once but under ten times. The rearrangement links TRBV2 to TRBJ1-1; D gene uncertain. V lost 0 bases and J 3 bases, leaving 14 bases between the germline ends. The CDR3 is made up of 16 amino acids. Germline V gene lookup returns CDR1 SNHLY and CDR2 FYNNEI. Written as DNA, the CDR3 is TGTGCCAGCAGTGAAGCGCTTCGGGTTAGGGACACTGAAGCTTTCTTT. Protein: CASSEALRVRDTEAFF. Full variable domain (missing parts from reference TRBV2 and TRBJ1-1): EPEVTQTPSHQVTQMGQEVILRCVPISNHLYFYWYRQILGQKVEFLVSFYNNEISEKSEIFDDQFSVERPDGSNFTLKIRSTKLEDSAMYFCASSEALRVRDTEAFFGQGTRLTVV.

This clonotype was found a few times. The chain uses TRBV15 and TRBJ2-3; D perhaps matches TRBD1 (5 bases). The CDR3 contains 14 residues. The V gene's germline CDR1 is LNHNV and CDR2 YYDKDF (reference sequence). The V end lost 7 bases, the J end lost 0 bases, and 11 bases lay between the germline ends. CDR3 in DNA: TGTGCCACCACCAGGGAACTAAGCACAGATACGCAGTATTTT. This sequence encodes CATTRELSTDTQYF.

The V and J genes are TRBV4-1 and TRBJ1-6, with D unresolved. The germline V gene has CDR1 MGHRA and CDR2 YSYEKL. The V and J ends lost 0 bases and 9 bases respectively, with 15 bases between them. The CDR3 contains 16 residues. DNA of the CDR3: TGCGCCAGCAGCCAAGACGGCAGCCCGGCGGGTTCACCCCTCCACTTT. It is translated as CASSQDGSPAGSPLHF.

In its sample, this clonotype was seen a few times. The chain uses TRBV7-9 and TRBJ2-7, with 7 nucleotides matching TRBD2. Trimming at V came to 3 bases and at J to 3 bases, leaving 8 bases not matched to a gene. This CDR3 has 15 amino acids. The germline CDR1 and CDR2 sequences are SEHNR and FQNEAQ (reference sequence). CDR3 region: CASSLKGRENYEQYF. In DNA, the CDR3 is TGTGCCAGCAGCTTGAAAGGGAGGGAAAACTACGAGCAGTACTTC.

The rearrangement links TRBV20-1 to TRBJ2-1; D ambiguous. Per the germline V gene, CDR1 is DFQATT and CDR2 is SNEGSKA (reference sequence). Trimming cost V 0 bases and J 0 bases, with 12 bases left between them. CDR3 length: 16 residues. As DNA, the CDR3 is TGCAGTGCTAGAGATCAGAAGGCCAGCTCCTACAATGAGCAGTTCTTC. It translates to CSARDQKASSYNEQFF.

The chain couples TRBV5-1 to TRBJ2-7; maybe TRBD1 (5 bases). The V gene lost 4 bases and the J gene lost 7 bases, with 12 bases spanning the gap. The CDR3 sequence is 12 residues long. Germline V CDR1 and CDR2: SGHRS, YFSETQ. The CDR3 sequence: CASSPPGQEQYF. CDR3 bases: TGCGCCAGCAGCCCCCCAGGGCAGGAGCAGTACTTC.

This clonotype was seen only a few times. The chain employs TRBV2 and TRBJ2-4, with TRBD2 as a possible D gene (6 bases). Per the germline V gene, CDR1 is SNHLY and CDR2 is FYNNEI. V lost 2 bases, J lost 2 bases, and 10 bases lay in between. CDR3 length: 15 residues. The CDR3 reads CASSELEGTKNIQYF. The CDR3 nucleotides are TGTGCCAGCAGTGAATTGGAGGGGACCAAAAACATTCAGTACTTC.

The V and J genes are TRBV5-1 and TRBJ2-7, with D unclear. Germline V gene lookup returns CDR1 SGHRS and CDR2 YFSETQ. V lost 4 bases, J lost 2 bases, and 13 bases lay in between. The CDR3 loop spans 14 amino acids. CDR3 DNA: TGCGCCAGCAGCCCCCTTACAGCTACCTACGAGCAGTACTTC. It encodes CASSPLTATYEQYF.

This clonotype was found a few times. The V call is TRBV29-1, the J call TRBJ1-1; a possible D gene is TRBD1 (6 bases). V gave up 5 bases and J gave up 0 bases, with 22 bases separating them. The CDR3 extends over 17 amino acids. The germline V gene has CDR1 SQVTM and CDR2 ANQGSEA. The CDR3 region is CSVYSGGGLSVNTEAFF. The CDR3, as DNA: TGCAGCGTTTATTCGGGGGGCGGCCTTTCCGTGAACACTGAAGCTTTCTTT. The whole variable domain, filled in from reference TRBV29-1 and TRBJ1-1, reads SAVISQKPSRDICQRGTSLTIQCQVDSQVTMMFWYRQQPGQSLTLIATANQGSEATYESGFVIDKFPISRPNLTFSTLTVSNMSPEDSSIYLCSVYSGGGLSVNTEAFFGQGTRLTVV.

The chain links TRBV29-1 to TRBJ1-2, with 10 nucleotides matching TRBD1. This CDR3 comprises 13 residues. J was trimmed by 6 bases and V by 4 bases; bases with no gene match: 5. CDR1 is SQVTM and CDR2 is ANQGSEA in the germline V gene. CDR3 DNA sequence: TGCAGCGTTGGCGAGACAGGGGGCCATGGCTACACCTTC. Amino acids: CSVGETGGHGYTF.

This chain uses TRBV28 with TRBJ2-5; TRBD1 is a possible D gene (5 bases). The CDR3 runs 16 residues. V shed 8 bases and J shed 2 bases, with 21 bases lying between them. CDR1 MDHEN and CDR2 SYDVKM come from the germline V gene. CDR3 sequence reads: CASRTPKGAAQETQYF. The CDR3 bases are TGTGCCAGCCGAACCCCCAAAGGGGCAGCTCAAGAGACCCAGTACTTC.

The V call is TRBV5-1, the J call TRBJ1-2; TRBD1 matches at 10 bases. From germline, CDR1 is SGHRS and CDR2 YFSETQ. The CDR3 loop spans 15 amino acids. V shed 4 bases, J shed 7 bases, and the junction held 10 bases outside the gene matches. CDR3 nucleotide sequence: TGCGCCAGCAGCAACAGACAGGGGGCGGCTCGTGGCTACACCTTC. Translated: CASSNRQGAARGYTF.